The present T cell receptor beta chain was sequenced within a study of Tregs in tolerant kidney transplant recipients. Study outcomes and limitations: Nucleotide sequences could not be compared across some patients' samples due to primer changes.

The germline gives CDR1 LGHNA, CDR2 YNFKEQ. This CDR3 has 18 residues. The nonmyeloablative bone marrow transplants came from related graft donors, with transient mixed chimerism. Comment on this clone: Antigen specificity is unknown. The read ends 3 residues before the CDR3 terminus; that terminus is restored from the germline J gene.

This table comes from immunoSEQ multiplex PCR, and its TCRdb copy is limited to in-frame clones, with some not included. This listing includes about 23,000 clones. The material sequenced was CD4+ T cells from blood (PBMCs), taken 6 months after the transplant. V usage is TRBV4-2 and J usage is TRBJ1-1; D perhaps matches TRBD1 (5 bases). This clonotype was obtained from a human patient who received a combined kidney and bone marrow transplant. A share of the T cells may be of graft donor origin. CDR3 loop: CASSPGRTGAGSLPKAFF. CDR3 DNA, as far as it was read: TGTGCCAGCAGCCCGGGACGGACGGGAGCGGGCTCATTACCCAAA.